This T cell receptor beta chain originates from a study of response to subunit inactivated influenza vaccine. One entry per CDR3 protein results from TCRdb running MiXCR on the RT-PCR reads. The top ten hold roughly 11% of the sample, which has roughly 700,000 distinct CDR3 sequences, around a sixth seen once. Study results and caveats: Authors suggested each seasonal influenza vaccination recruits few new T cells.

There are 15 residues in the CDR3. Looked up from germline, CDR1 is LNHNV and CDR2 is YYDKDF (reference sequence). The V gene lost 8 bases and the J gene lost 0 bases, with 16 bases spanning the gap. This clonotype was counted many times. Its antigen is not known. The sequences come from PBMCs from blood, collected 11 to 12 days after vaccination. The rearrangement joins TRBV15 to TRBJ2-5; D remains ambiguous. The TCR comes from a man in his fifties or sixties who received an inactivated influenza vaccine. The CDR3 sequence is CATSLVPLYQETQYF. In DNA form, the CDR3 reads TGTGCCACCTCCCTGGTACCACTGTACCAAGAGACCCAGTACTTC.